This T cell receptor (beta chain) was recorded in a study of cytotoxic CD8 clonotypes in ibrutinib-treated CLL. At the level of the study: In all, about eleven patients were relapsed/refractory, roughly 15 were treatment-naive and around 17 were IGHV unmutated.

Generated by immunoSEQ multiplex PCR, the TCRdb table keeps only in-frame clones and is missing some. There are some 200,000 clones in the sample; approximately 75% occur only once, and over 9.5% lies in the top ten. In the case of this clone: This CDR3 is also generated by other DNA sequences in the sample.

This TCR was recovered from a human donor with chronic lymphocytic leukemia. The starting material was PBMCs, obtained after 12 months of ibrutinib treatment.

CDR3 coding DNA: TGTGCCAGTAGTATCGGAAACACTGAAGCTTTCTTT. This translates into CASSIGNTEAFF. The chain has TRBV19 and TRBJ1-1; D is uncertain. V was cut by 3 bases and J by 2 bases, with 4 bases left in between. The CDR3 consists of 12 residues. CDR1 and CDR2 (germline): LNHDA, SQIVND (reference sequence).